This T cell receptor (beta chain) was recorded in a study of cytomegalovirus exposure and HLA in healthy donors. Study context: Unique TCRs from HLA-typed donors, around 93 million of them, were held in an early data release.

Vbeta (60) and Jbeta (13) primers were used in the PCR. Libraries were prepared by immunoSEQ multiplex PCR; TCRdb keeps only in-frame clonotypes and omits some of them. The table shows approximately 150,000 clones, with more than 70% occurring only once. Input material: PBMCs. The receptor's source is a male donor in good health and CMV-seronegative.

CDR3 DNA: TGTGCCATCAGTGTCTGGGCCTTCAACAATGAGCAGTTCTTC. Protein product: CAISVWAFNNEQFF. The chain recombines TRBV10-3 with TRBJ2-1, with D unclear. The germline V and J ends were trimmed by 4 bases and 5 bases, with 12 bases remaining between them. The CDR3 is made up of 14 amino acids. Germline V CDR1 and CDR2: ENHRY, SYGVKD.